The subject of this entry is one T cell receptor beta chain. Its antigen remains unknown. This specimen comes from a study of tumor-infiltrating lymphocytes in glioblastoma multiforme. TCRB libraries came from RNA via three nested multiplex PCR rounds. Input was 0.5 to 0.6 ug total RNA, reverse-transcribed with a C-beta primer. MiXCR, applied by TCRdb to the multiplex PCR reads, yields one record per CDR3 protein. The sample lists approximately 16,000 distinct CDR3 sequences, over 65% occurring once. Study findings and constraints: Functional subtype sorting of these T cells was not performed. The TCR and somatic mutation analysis included just one glioblastoma patient. Clone frequencies may be distorted by unequal TCR transcripts per cell.

V lost 6 bases, J lost 0 bases, and 6 bases stayed unmatched. Germline assignment: CDR1 DFQATT and CDR2 SNEGSKA (reference sequence). The length of the CDR3 is 15 residues. Source material: brain tumor tissue. This TCR came from a male donor with glioblastoma. This chain uses TRBV20-1 with TRBJ2-4, with TRBD1 matching 9 bases. CDR3 residues: CSARTGDGAKNIQYF. Here the CDR3 DNA reads TGCAGTGCGCGGACAGGGGATGGAGCCAAAAACATTCAGTACTTC.